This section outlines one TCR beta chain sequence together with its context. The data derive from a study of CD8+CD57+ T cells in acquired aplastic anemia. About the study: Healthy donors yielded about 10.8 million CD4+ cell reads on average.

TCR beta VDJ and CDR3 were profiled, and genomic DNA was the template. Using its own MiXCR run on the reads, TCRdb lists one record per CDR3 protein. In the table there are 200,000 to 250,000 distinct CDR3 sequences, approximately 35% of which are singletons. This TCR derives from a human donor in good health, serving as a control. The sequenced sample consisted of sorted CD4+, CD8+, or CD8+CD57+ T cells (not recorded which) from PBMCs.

The CDR3 bases are TGCATCTCCCCGGGTCCGAATGGCTACACCTTC. This sequence encodes CISPGPNGYTF. The gene calls are TRBV29-1 and TRBJ1-2; no definite D call. The length of the CDR3 is 11 residues. Germline-derived CDR1 and CDR2 are SQVTM and ANQGSEA.